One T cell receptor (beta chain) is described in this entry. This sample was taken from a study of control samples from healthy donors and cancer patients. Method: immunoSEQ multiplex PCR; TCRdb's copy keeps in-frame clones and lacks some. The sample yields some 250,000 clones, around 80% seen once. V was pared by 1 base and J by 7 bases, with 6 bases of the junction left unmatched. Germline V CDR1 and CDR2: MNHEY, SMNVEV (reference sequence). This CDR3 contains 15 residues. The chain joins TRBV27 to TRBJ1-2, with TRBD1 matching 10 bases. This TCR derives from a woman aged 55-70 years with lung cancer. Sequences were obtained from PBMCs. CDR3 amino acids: CASSLWGQGMAGYTF. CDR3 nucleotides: TGTGCCAGCAGTTTATGGGGACAGGGGATGGCTGGCTACACCTTC.